Listed below are T cell receptor beta chains from one sample, sequenced in a study of blood T cell repertoires in COVID-19. The repertoire was sequenced with immunoSEQ multiplex PCR; TCRdb's copy has only in-frame clones and lacks some. This sample has about 210,000 clones, with about four fifths found just once. The sample taken for sequencing was peripheral blood. Receptors originate from a man in his fifties with active or convalescent COVID-19. CDR3s include the opening cysteine and the closing phenylalanine or tryptophan. Each record gives: CDR3 length, V gene, J gene, CDR3 protein.

>16|TRBV5-1|TRBJ2-3
CASSLVGGRSTDTQYF
>16|TRBV19|TRBJ1-2
CASSIDLDRVEFGYTF
>14|TRBV2|TRBJ1-2
CASNFRDRGNGYTF
>15|TRBV28|TRBJ1-4
CASRSIQGWGEKLFF
>15|TRBV10-1|TRBJ1-4
CASSPSTGRGEKLFF
>13|TRBV14|TRBJ2-2
CASSQDRTGELFF
>15|TRBV6-2/TRBV6-3|TRBJ2-7
CASSYSPGGGYEQYF
>17|TRBV19|TRBJ2-5
CASSVGGTGGERETQYF
>17|TRBV6-2/TRBV6-3|TRBJ2-5
CASSYPRTGGDQETQYF
>14|TRBV5-1|TRBJ2-7
CASTTGGAEREQYF
>16|TRBV5-1|TRBJ2-1
CASSLAGGDLYNEQFF
>13|TRBV18|TRBJ1-2
CASSPPGRGGYTF
>13|TRBV19|TRBJ1-2
CASSDRARYGYTF
>16|TRBV7-2|TRBJ2-3
CASSLGGSGEADTQYF
>14|TRBV7-3|TRBJ2-2
CASSPFWNTGELFF
>14|TRBV9|TRBJ2-1
CASSVGPGFVEQFF
>16|TRBV7-9|TRBJ1-1
CASSLRSKPMNTEAFF
>13|TRBV28|TRBJ2-7
CASSPYVLFEQYF
>15|TRBV19|TRBJ2-1
CASSGASGRANEQFF
>15|TRBV9|TRBJ2-5
CASSLSGGVGETQYF
>19|TRBV29-1|TRBJ2-2
CSVDTTHSTTGGYTGELFF
>15|TRBV10-1|TRBJ2-7
CASSPRGTEPYEQYF
>16|TRBV18|TRBJ2-2
CASSLPGTGKVGELFF